Listed here are 32 T cell receptor beta chains from one sample, sequenced in a study of T cells in Graves' hyperthyroidism and ophthalmopathy. Amplification of TCR beta CDR3 regions was performed using RNA transcripts as template. Primed by the HTBI set, a first-round RT-PCR was run on the TCR CDR3. Using its own MiXCR run on the multiplex PCR reads, TCRdb lists one record per CDR3 protein. Of some 510,000 distinct CDR3 sequences listed, around 21% are singletons. Specimen: blood. The receptors originated from a man between 18 and 35 years old with Graves' hyperthyroidism.

This clonotype was counted at least ten times. This chain links TRBV7-2 with TRBJ2-7; maybe TRBD1 (5 bases). CDR1 SGHTA and CDR2 FQGNSA come from the germline V gene. CDR3 size: 13 residues. Trimming removed 1 base at V and 3 bases at J, with 7 bases between. CDR3 region: CASSLDRRYEQYF. The CDR3 DNA reads TGTGCCAGCAGCTTAGACAGGCGCTACGAGCAGTACTTC. Full variable domain (outside the CDR3, taken from reference TRBV7-2 and TRBJ2-7): GAGVSQSPSNKVTEKGKDVELRCDPISGHTALYWYRQSLGQGLEFLIYFQGNSAPDKSGLPSDRFSAERTGGSVSTLTIQRTQQEDSAVYLCASSLDRRYEQYFGPGTRLTVT.

This clonotype has ten or more counts. V is TRBV6-5 and J is TRBJ1-1; tentatively, D is TRBD1 (5 bases). Trimming stripped 2 bases from V and 10 bases from J, with 14 bases between. The CDR3 spans 13 residues. Per germline, CDR1 MNHEY and CDR2 SVGAGI. The CDR3 reads CASSYPGGRGAFF. The CDR3, as DNA: TGTGCCAGCAGTTACCCGGGGGGACGTGGAGCTTTCTTT.

The chain is built from TRBV15 and TRBJ2-7, with 9 positions matching TRBD1. The CDR3 length is 17 residues. The V and J ends lost 2 bases and 3 bases, in that order; junction bases with no gene match: 11. Germline V CDR1 and CDR2: LNHNV, YYDKDF (reference sequence). CDR3 residues: CATSRTNRGQGIYEQYF. CDR3 bases: TGTGCCACCAGCAGAACAAATAGGGGACAGGGTATCTACGAGCAGTACTTC.

This clonotype has a count of ten or more. The CDR3 DNA is TGTGCCACCTCTAGGGGGCCGAACACCGGGGAGCTGTTTTTT. This gives the protein CATSRGPNTGELFF. The V call is TRBV24-1, the J call TRBJ2-2; TRBD1 matches 7 bases. Trimming cost V 9 bases and J 0 bases; bases outside gene matches: 3. CDR1 and CDR2 (germline): KGHDR, SFDVKD. The CDR3 length is 14 residues.

The rearrangement uses TRBV20-1 and TRBJ1-1, with D possibly TRBD1 on 5 matching bases. CDR1 is DFQATT and CDR2 is SNEGSKA in the germline V gene (reference sequence). V lost 6 bases and J 6 bases, leaving 17 bases between the germline ends. CDR3 length: 13 residues. CDR3 sequence reads: CSARGQWLAEAFF. In DNA form, the CDR3 reads TGCAGTGCACGGGGCCAGTGGTTGGCTGAAGCTTTCTTT.

The V gene is TRBV25-1, the J gene TRBJ1-1, with 9 nucleotides matching TRBD1. After removal of 5 bases from V and 0 bases from J, the junction contained 19 bases not matched to a gene. Germline V lookup: CDR1 MGHDK, CDR2 SYGVNS. This CDR3 is 20 amino acids long. The CDR3 nucleotides are TGTGCCAGCAGTCCTCACCGGACAGGGGCACCCTTCCCACTGAACACTGAAGCTTTCTTT. It yields the protein CASSPHRTGAPFPLNTEAFF.

This clonotype was counted at least ten times. V and J are TRBV2 and TRBJ2-7, with TRBD1 as a possible D gene (5 bases). V lost 5 bases to trimming and J lost 3 bases, with 11 bases between them. From germline, CDR1 is SNHLY and CDR2 FYNNEI. The CDR3 extends over 13 amino acids. CDR3 coding DNA: TGTGCCAGCAGTTCCACAGGTTTCTACGAGCAGTACTTC. This encodes CASSSTGFYEQYF.

In its sample, this clonotype was seen many times. This CDR3 reads CAWSVPLAYSSNYGYTF. CDR3 DNA: TGTGCCTGGAGTGTACCCTTGGCGTACAGCTCTAACTATGGCTACACCTTC. V is TRBV30 and J is TRBJ1-2; no firm D call. The germline V gene has CDR1 GTSNPN and CDR2 SVGIG (reference sequence). Trimming cost V 0 bases and J 0 bases, with 17 bases left between them. There are 17 residues in the CDR3.

Many counts were recorded for this clonotype. The chain links TRBV24-1 to TRBJ1-2; D unresolved. The CDR3 contains 14 residues. The V gene's germline CDR1 is KGHDR and CDR2 SFDVKD. V was cut by 3 bases and J by 4 bases, with 11 bases left in between. CDR3 bases: TGTGCCACCAGTGATCCCCGAATAAGCTATGGCTACACCTTC. This sequence encodes CATSDPRISYGYTF.

Turning to this clonotype: A read error may explain this, as a much larger clone is one base away. The chain couples TRBV27 to TRBJ1-2, with unresolved D. CDR3 length equals 15 residues. Germline loops: CDR1 MNHEY, CDR2 SMNVEV (reference sequence). The CDR3 DNA sequence: TGTGCCAGCAGCTCTGGGTTCTCGAGCTTCTATGACTACACCTTC. It encodes CASSSGFSSFYDYTF.

This clonotype was observed many times. The chain links TRBV9 to TRBJ2-7, with 7 bases matching TRBD2. Germline lookup yields CDR1 SGDLS and CDR2 YYNGEE. V dropped 4 bases and J dropped 1; count of bases not matched to a gene: 8. The CDR3 runs 15 residues. CDR3 coding DNA: TGTGCCAGCAGCACCAGTGGGGGGGTTTCCTACGAGCAGTACTTC. It yields the protein CASSTSGGVSYEQYF.

This clonotype was seen many times. The genes are TRBV12-5 and TRBJ2-5; D is unresolved. The V and J ends lost 6 bases and 5 bases respectively, with 10 bases between them. This CDR3 has 12 amino acids. The germline gives CDR1 LGHNT, CDR2 FRNRAP. DNA of the CDR3: TGTGCTAGTGGCCGGACGGTGGAGACCCAGTACTTC. Protein sequence: CASGRTVETQYF.

This chain joins TRBV28 and TRBJ2-7, with 7 bases aligning to TRBD1. Germline CDR1 and CDR2: MDHEN and SYDVKM. The CDR3 has 14 amino acids. V was clipped by 5 bases and J by 2 bases; unmatched bases: 6. The CDR3 spells CASSTDRVAYEQYF. Written as DNA, the CDR3 is TGTGCCAGCAGTACCGACAGGGTGGCCTACGAGCAGTACTTC.

This clonotype showed up many times. The chain has TRBV29-1 and TRBJ2-7; D perhaps matches TRBD2 (6 bases). The length of the CDR3 is 12 residues. Between the trimmed V and J ends, which lost 4 bases and 4 bases, there was a span of 11 bases. The V gene's germline CDR1 is SQVTM and CDR2 ANQGSEA. The CDR3 protein is CSVVSGLYEQYF. The CDR3 nucleotides read TGCAGCGTTGTAAGCGGGCTATACGAGCAGTACTTC.

This clonotype was counted at least ten times. The gene calls are TRBV2 and TRBJ1-6; D ambiguous. Trimming pared 3 bases from V and 5 bases from J, leaving 5 bases between. The CDR3 totals 13 residues. CDR1 and CDR2 from the germline V gene are SNHLY and FYNNEI. CDR3 loop: CASSDVHNSPLHF. The CDR3 DNA reads as TGTGCCAGCAGTGATGTCCATAATTCACCCCTCCACTTT.

This clonotype has a count of ten or more. The V and J genes are TRBV4-1 and TRBJ1-1; D gene uncertain. V shed 3 bases and J shed 0 bases, with 5 bases lying between them. CDR1 and CDR2 from the germline V gene are MGHRA and YSYEKL. The CDR3 contains 13 residues. DNA of the CDR3: TGCGCCAGCAGCCACCAGGTGAACACTGAAGCTTTCTTT. It translates to CASSHQVNTEAFF.

The rearrangement joins TRBV12-3 or TRBV12-4 to TRBJ1-3, with TRBD1 matching 7 bases. V dropped 6 bases and J dropped 1; count of bases not matched to a gene: 6. This CDR3 has 15 residues. The CDR3 sequence is CASSERGHSGNTIYF. The CDR3 bases are TGTGCCAGCAGCGAAAGGGGGCATTCTGGAAACACCATATATTTT.

About this clonotype itself: The junction departs from the called germline gene at one end, perhaps through a read error. This chain links TRBV7-4 with TRBJ1-1; TRBD1 matches at 9 bases. The CDR3 has 14 amino acids. Germline CDR1 reads SGHVT; CDR2 reads SQSDAQ. The CDR3 DNA sequence: TGTGCCAGCAGCCACGGACAGGGGACGACTGAAGCTTCCTTT. Encoded protein: CASSHGQGTTEASF.

Comment on this clonotype: A much larger clone sits a single nucleotide away, making a read error possible. V is TRBV13 and J is TRBJ2-2; tentatively, D is TRBD2 (5 bases). Germline-derived CDR1 and CDR2 are PRHDT and FYEKMQ (reference sequence). The CDR3 runs to 15 residues. CDR3 DNA: TGTGCCAGCAGCTTATCCATACCTATTACCGGGGAGCAGTTTTTT. Amino acids: CASSLSIPITGEQFF.

As regards this clonotype: This may be a read error: a much more frequent sequence differs by one nucleotide. The chain has TRBV6-1 and TRBJ2-2; perhaps TRBD2 as D (6 bases). Germline values: CDR1 MNHNS, CDR2 SASEGT. The CDR3 has 14 residues. CDR3 region: CASTLGGGTGELCF. CDR3 nucleotides: TGTGCCAGCACCTTGGGGGGAGGAACCGGGGAGCTGTGTTTT.

This clonotype appeared once. Just one base apart from a much larger clone, this may be a read error. For the CDR3, the DNA is TGCAGTGCTTCCCCACGATCGGGATACACCGGGGAGCTGTTTTTT. The encoded protein is CSASPRSGYTGELFF. V and J are TRBV20-1 and TRBJ2-2, with D possibly TRBD2 on 5 matching bases. The CDR3 has 15 residues. The germline gives CDR1 DFQATT, CDR2 SNEGSKA (reference sequence). Trimming removed 5 bases at V and 3 bases at J, with 16 bases between.

This clonotype was observed many times. The chain has TRBV6-5 and TRBJ1-1; 7 nucleotides match TRBD1. In germline, CDR1 is MNHEY, CDR2 SVGAGI. The CDR3 contains 15 residues. With V trimmed by 4 bases and J by 1 base, 6 bases remained unmatched. The DNA for the CDR3 is TGTGCCAGCAGTTCTCCGGGACAGCAGAACACTGAAGCTTTCTTT. This gives the protein CASSSPGQQNTEAFF.

This clonotype was recorded a few times. Just one base apart from a much larger clone, this may be a read error. The chain employs TRBV19 and TRBJ1-2, with no clear D. Looked up from germline, CDR1 is LNHDA and CDR2 is SQIVND (reference sequence). Trimming stripped 3 bases from V and 4 bases from J, with 6 bases between. This CDR3 region has 12 residues. CDR3 sequence: CASSIDGYGYTF. CDR3 nucleotide sequence: TGTGCCAGTAGTATCGACGGCTATGGCTACACCTTC.

V is TRBV27 and J is TRBJ1-2; no reliable D call. The V gene lost 5 bases and the J gene lost 4 bases, with 20 bases spanning the gap. Germline V lookup: CDR1 MNHEY, CDR2 SMNVEV (reference sequence). The CDR3 is made up of 16 amino acids. The CDR3 nucleotides read TGTGCCAGCAGTCCTACACCCCGGACGGCCCTCTATGGCTACACCTTC. This gives the protein CASSPTPRTALYGYTF.

This clonotype was observed at least ten times. The rearrangement links TRBV3-1 to TRBJ2-5, with no clear D. The CDR3 loop spans 11 amino acids. The germline gives CDR1 LGHDT, CDR2 YNNKEL (reference sequence). The V and J ends lost 2 bases and 5 bases respectively, with 3 bases between them. CDR3 amino acids: CASSQRETQYF. The CDR3 nucleotides are TGTGCCAGCAGCCAAAGGGAGACCCAGTACTTC.

This clonotype was observed a handful of times. This could be a read error, since a much larger clone is one nucleotide away. The chain is built from TRBV6-2 or TRBV6-3 and TRBJ2-7; either TRBD1 or TRBD2 may fit D (5 bases each). Germline V gene data show CDR1 as MNHEY and CDR2 as SVGEGT. The V and J ends lost 4 bases and 1 base respectively, with 14 bases between them. The CDR3 has 15 residues. CDR3 nucleotides: TGTGCCAGCAGTTTAGAGGGCGCAGGGTCCTACGAGCAGTACTTC. Translation: CASSLEGAGSYEQYF.

This clonotype was seen at least ten times. The gene calls are TRBV4-1 and TRBJ2-7; D unresolved. This CDR3 has 14 amino acids. Germline V gene lookup returns CDR1 MGHRA and CDR2 YSYEKL. Trimming took 1 base from V and 1 from J, leaving 8 bases between them. CDR3 in amino acids: CASSQGLASYEQYF. The CDR3, as DNA: TGCGCCAGCAGCCAAGGGCTTGCTTCCTACGAGCAGTACTTC.

The J gene is TRBJ1-1, the V gene TRBV29-1; 10 bases fit TRBD1. The CDR3 extends over 14 amino acids. V was pared by 6 bases and J by 11 bases, with 15 bases of the junction left unmatched. Germline CDR1 is SQVTM and CDR2 is ANQGSEA. Here the CDR3 DNA reads TGCAGCGTCCAACCTTGGGGACAGGGGAAGGGGGCTTTCTTT. This sequence encodes CSVQPWGQGKGAFF.

This clonotype was seen repeatedly, ten times or more. V usage is TRBV18 and J usage is TRBJ2-5; D remains ambiguous. Germline CDR1 is KGHSH and CDR2 is LQKENI. The CDR3 has 12 amino acids. V was shortened by 3 bases and J by 1 base, with 3 bases between the two germline ends. CDR3 residues: CASSPVQETQYF. In DNA form, the CDR3 reads TGTGCCAGCTCACCGGTCCAAGAGACCCAGTACTTC.

The V gene is TRBV12-3 or TRBV12-4, the J gene TRBJ2-7, with 8 bases that match TRBD2. The CDR3 contains 15 residues. V shed 5 bases, J shed 6 bases, and the junction held 12 bases outside the gene matches. This chain's CDR3 is CASSPRTSFDSEQYF. CDR3 nucleotide sequence: TGTGCCAGCAGTCCGCGGACTAGCTTCGATAGCGAGCAGTACTTC.

This clonotype was recorded a few times. CDR3 coding DNA: TGTGCCAGCAGTTCCCTTGACGGAAGGGACATTCAGTACTTC. This codes for CASSSLDGRDIQYF. V is TRBV6-2 or TRBV6-3 and J is TRBJ2-4; no definite D call. V was pared by 4 bases and J by 8 bases, with 15 bases between. Germline V CDR1 and CDR2: MNHEY, SVGEGT. The CDR3 is 14 residues long.

This CDR3 reads CASLGTGGYEQYF. CDR3 sequence (DNA): TGTGCCAGCCTCGGGACAGGTGGCTACGAGCAGTACTTC. The genes are TRBV12-3 or TRBV12-4 and TRBJ2-7; the match to TRBD1 covers 8 bases. The CDR3 contains 13 residues. V lost 8 bases, J lost 3 bases, and 6 bases stayed unmatched.